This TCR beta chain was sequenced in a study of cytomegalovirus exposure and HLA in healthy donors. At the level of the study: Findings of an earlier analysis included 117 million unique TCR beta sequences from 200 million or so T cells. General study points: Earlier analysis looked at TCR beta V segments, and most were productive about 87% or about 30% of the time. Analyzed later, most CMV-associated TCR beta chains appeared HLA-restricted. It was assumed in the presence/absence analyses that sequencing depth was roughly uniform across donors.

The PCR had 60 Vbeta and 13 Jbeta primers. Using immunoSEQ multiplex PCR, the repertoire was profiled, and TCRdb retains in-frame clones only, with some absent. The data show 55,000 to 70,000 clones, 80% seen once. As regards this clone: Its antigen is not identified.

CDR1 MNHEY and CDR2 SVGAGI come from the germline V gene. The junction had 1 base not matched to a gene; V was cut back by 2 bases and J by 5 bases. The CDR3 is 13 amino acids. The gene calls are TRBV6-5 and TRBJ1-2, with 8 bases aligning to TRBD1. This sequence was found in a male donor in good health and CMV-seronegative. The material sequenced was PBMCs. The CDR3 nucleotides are TGTGCCAGCAGTTACCGGACAGGGTATGGCTACACCTTC. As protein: CASSYRTGYGYTF.